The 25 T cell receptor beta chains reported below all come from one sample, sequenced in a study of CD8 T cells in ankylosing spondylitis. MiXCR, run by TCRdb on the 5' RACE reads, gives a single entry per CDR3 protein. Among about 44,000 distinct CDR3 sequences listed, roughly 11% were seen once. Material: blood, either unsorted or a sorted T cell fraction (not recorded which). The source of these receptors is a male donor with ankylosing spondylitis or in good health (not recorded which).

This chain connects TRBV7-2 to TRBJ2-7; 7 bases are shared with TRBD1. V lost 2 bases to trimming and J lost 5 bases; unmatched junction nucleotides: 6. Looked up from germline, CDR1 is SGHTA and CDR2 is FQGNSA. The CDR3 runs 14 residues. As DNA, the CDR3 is TGTGCCAGCAGCTTAAACCGAGGACAGGACGAGCAGTACTTC. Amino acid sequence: CASSLNRGQDEQYF.

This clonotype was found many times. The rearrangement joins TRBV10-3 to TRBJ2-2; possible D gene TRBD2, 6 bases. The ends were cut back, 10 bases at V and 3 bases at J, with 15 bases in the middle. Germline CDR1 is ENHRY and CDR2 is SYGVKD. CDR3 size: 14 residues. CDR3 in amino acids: CANAPAGYTGELFF. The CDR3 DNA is TGTGCCAACGCGCCCGCGGGATACACCGGGGAGCTGTTTTTT.

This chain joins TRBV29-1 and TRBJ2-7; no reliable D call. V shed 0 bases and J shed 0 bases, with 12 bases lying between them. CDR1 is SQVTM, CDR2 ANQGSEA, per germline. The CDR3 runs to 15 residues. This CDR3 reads CSVEEEGSSSYEQYF. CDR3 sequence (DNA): TGCAGCGTTGAAGAAGAAGGGTCGAGCTCCTACGAGCAGTACTTC.

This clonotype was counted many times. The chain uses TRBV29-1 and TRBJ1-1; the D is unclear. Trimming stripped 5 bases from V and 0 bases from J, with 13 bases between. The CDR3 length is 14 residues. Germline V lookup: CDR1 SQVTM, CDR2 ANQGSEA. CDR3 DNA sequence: TGCAGCGTTTTTCCCTTACAGATGAACACTGAAGCTTTCTTT. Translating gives CSVFPLQMNTEAFF.

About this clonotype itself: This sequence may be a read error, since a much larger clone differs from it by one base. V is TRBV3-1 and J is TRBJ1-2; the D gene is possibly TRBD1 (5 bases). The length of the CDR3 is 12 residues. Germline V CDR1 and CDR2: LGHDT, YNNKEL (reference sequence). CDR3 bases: TGTGCCGGCAGCCAGGAGGGGCATGGCTACACCTTC. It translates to CAGSQEGHGYTF.

The CDR3 protein is CASSLVLGSRSGYTF. The CDR3 DNA sequence: TGTGCCAGCAGCTTAGTTCTGGGATCGAGGTCTGGCTACACCTTC. J is TRBJ1-2 and V is TRBV7-9, with D unresolved. This CDR3 is built from 15 residues. V was shortened by 1 base and J by 7 bases, with 16 bases between the two germline ends. Germline CDR1 is SEHNR and CDR2 is FQNEAQ (reference sequence).

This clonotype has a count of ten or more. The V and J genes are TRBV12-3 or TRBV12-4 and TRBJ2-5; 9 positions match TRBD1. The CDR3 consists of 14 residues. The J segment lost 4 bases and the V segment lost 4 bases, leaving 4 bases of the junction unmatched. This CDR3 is CASSSQGAAETQYF. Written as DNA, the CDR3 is TGTGCCAGCAGTTCACAGGGGGCCGCAGAGACCCAGTACTTC.

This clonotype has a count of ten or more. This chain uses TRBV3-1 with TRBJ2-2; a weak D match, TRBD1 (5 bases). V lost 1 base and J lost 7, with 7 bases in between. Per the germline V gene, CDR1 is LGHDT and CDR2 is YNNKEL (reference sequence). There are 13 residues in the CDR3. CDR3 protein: CASSQAGIGELFF. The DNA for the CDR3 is TGTGCCAGCAGCCAAGCAGGGATCGGGGAGCTGTTTTTT. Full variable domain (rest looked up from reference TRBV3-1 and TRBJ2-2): DTAVSQTPKYLVTQMGNDKSIKCEQNLGHDTMYWYKQDSKKFLKIMFSYNNKELIINETVPNRFSPKSPDKAHLNLHINSLELGDSAVYFCASSQAGIGELFFGEGSRLTVL.

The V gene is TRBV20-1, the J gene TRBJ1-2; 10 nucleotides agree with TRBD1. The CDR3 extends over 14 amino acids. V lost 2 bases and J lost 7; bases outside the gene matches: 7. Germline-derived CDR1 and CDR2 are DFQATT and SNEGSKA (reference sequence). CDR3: CSARSTGGKVGYTF. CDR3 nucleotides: TGCAGTGCTAGATCGACAGGGGGCAAGGTTGGCTACACCTTC.

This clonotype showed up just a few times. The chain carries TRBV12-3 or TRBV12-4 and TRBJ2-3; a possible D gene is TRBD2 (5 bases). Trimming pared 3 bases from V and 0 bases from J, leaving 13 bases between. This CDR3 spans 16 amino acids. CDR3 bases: TGTGCCAGCAGTTTCGGACTGAATACTAGCACAGATACGCAGTATTTT. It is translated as CASSFGLNTSTDTQYF.

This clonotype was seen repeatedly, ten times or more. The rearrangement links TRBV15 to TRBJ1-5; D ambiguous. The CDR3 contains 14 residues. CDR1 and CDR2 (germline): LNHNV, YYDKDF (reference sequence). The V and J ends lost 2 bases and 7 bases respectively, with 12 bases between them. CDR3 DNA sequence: TGTGCCACCAGCAGACGTCTGGAAGCACAGCCCCAGCATTTT. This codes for CATSRRLEAQPQHF.

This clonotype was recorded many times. Written as DNA, the CDR3 is TGTGCCAGCAGTTATCGGAGCTCCTACAATGAGCAGTTCTTC. This sequence encodes CASSYRSSYNEQFF. The rearrangement joins TRBV6-2 or TRBV6-3 to TRBJ2-1; no clear D. V lost 3 bases and J 0 bases, leaving 6 bases between the germline ends. The CDR3 contains 14 residues. CDR1 is MNHEY, CDR2 SVGEGT, per germline.

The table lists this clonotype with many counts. Here the CDR3 reads CASSKGLVGGTYNEQFF. The CDR3 DNA reads TGTGCCAGCAGCAAAGGTCTCGTAGGGGGTACCTACAATGAGCAGTTCTTC. This chain uses TRBV21-1 with TRBJ2-1. TRBV21-1 is deemed a pseudogene. The CDR3 runs to 17 residues.

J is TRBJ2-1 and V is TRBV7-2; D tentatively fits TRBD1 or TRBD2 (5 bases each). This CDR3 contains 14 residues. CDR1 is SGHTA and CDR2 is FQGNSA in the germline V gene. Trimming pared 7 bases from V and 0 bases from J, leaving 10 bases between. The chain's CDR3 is CASTRGRSYNEQFF. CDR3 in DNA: TGTGCCAGCACCCGGGGCCGCTCCTACAATGAGCAGTTCTTC.

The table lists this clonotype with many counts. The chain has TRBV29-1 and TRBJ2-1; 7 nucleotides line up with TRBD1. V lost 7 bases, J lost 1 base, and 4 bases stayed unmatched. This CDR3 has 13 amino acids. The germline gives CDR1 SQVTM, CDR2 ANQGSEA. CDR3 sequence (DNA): TGCAGCGCGACGGGACAGTCCTACAATGAGCAGTTCTTC. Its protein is CSATGQSYNEQFF.

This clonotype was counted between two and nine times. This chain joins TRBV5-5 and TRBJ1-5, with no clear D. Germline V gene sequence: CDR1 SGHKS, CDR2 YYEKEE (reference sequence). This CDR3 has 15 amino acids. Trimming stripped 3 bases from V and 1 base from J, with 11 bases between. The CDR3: CASSSWASSNQPQHF. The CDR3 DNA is TGTGCCAGCAGCTCGTGGGCCAGCAGCAATCAGCCCCAGCATTTT.

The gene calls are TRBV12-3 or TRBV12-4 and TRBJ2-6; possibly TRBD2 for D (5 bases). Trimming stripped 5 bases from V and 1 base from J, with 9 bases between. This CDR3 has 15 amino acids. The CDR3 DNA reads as TGTGCCAGCAGTGGACGGACTTCTGGGGCCAACGTCCTGACTTTC. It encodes CASSGRTSGANVLTF.

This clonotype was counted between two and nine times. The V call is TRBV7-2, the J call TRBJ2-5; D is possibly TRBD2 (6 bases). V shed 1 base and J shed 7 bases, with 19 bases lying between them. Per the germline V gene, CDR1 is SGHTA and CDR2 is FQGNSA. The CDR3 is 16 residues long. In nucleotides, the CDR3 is TGTGCCAGCAGCTTAGTGGATTTTGTTAAGGGAGGGACCCAGTACTTC. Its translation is CASSLVDFVKGGTQYF. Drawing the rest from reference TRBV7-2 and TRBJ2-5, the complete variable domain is GAGVSQSPSNKVTEKGKDVELRCDPISGHTALYWYRQSLGQGLEFLIYFQGNSAPDKSGLPSDRFSAERTGGSVSTLTIQRTQQEDSAVYLCASSLVDFVKGGTQYFGPGTRLLVL.

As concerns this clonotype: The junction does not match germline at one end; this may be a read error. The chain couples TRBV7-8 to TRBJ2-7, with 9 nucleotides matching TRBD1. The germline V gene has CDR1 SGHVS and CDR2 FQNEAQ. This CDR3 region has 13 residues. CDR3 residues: CASSSLPGQGIFF. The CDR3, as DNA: TGTGCCAGCAGCTCACTTCCGGGACAGGGTATTTTCTTC.

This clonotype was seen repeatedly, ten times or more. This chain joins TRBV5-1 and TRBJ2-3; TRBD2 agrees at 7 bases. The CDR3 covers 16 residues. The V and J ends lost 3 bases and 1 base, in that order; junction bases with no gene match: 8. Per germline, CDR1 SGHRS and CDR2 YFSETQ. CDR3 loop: CASSSTGRGGTDTQYF. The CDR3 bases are TGCGCCAGCAGCTCCACAGGACGGGGGGGCACAGATACGCAGTATTTT. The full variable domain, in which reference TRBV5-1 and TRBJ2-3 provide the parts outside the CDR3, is KAGVTQTPRYLIKTRGQQVTLSCSPISGHRSVSWYQQTPGQGLQFLFEYFSETQRNKGNFPGRFSGRQFSNSRSEMNVSTLELGDSALYLCASSSTGRGGTDTQYFGPGTRLTVL.

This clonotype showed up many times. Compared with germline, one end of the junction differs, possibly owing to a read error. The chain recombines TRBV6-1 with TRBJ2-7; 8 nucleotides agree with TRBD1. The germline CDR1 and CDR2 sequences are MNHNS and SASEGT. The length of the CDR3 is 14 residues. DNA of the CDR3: TGTGCCAGCAGTGGACGACAGGGGCAAAGCGAGCAGTATTTC. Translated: CASSGRQGQSEQYF.

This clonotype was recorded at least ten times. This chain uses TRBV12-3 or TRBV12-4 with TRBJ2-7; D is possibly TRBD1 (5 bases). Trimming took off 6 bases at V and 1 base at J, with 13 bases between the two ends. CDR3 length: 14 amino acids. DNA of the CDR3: TGTGCCAGCAGGCTCGGCAGGGAATCCTACGAGCAGTACTTC. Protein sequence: CASRLGRESYEQYF.

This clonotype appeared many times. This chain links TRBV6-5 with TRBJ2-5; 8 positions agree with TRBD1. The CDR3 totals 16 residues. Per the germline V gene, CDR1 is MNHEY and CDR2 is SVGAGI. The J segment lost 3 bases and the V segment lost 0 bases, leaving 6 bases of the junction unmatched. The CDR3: CASSYSPGQGKETQYF. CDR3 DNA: TGTGCCAGCAGTTACTCACCCGGACAGGGAAAAGAGACCCAGTACTTC.

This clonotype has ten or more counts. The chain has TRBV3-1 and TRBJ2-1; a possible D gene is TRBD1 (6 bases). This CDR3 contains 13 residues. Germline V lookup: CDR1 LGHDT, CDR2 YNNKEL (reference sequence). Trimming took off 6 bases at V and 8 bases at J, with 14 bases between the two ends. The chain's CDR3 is CASSLGATDEQFF. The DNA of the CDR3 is TGTGCCAGCAGTCTGGGGGCCACGGATGAGCAGTTCTTC.

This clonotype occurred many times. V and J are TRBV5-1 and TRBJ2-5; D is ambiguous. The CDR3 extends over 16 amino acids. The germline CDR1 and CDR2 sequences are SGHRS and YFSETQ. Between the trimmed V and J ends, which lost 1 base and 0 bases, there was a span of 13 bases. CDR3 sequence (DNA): TGCGCCAGCAGCTTGTCCGGCAGCCTTAACCAAGAGACCCAGTACTTC. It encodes CASSLSGSLNQETQYF.